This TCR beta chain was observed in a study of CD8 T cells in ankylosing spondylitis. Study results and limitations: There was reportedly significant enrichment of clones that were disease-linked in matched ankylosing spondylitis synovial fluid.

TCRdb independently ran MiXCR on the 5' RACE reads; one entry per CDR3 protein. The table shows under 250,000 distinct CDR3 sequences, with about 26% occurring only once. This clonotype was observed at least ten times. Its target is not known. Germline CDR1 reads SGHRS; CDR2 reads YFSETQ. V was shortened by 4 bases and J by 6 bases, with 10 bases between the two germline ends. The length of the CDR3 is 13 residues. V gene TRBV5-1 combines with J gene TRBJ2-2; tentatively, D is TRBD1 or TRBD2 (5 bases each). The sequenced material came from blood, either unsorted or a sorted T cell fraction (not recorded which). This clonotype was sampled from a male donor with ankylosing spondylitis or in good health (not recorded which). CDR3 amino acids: CASSPQGAGELFF. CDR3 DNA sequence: TGCGCCAGCAGCCCTCAGGGAGCCGGGGAGCTGTTTTTT.